This T cell receptor (beta chain) was documented in a study of T cells in Graves' hyperthyroidism and ophthalmopathy. This CDR3 is built from 16 residues. The junction had 12 bases not matched to a gene; V was cut back by 5 bases and J by 4 bases. CDR1 SGHVS and CDR2 FQNEAQ come from the germline V gene. The study's findings and limits: Appearing also in blood were most of the thyroid clonotypes expanded above 0.001. Ophthalmopathy onset followed model prediction by a median roughly 6.5 months.

The blood sample was taken at first hyperthyroidism diagnosis, before any ophthalmopathy symptoms. This clonotype showed up just a few times. Its antigen is not identified. Amplification yielded TCR beta CDR3 regions, with RNA transcripts as the source. First-round RT-PCR with HTBI primers amplified the TCR CDR3 region. TCRdb reanalysed the multiplex PCR reads using MiXCR and keeps one entry per CDR3 protein. The sample records about 720,000 distinct CDR3 sequences, around 20% being singletons. This TCR was recovered from a woman between 45 and 65 years old with Graves' hyperthyroidism that later progressed to Graves' ophthalmopathy. The V call is TRBV7-8, the J call TRBJ2-5; 8 bases match TRBD2. What was sequenced was blood. The CDR3 is CASSPGGGLLGETQYF. DNA for the CDR3: TGTGCCAGCAGCCCTGGCGGGGGGTTGTTGGGAGAGACCCAGTACTTC.